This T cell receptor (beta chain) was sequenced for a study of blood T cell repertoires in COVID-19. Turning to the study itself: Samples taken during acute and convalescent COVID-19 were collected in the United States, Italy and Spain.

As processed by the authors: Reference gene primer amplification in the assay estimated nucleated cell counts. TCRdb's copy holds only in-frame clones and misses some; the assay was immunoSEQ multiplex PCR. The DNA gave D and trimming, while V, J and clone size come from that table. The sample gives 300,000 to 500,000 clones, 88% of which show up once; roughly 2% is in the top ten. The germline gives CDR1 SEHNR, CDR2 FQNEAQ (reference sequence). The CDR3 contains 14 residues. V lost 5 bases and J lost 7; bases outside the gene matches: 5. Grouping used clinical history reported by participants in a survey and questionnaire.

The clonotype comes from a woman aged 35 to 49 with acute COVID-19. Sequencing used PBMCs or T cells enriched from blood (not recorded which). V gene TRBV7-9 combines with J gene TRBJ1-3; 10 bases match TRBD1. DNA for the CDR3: TGTGCCAGCAGCGCGCCGGACAGGGGGAACACCATATATTTT. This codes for CASSAPDRGNTIYF.